Following are 2 T cell receptor beta chains from one sample sequenced in a study of CD8+ T cells in alopecia areata (dated by TCRdb to the late 2010s). Taken with the paper, the label for time point translates to: baseline before oral tofacitinib. Libraries were prepared through the immunoSEQ multiplex PCR assay. For TCR sequencing, RNA was extracted from every sample and reverse transcribed into cDNA to serve as template. The table was pulled from immuneACCESS by TCRdb, which kept in-frame rearrangements only. Such tables lose some clones; where checked, under half of the loss comes from unresolved V genes, and the rest has no known cause. This sample is represented by hundreds of thousands of clones; around 67% of them were singletons. Roughly 1.2% of the sample is in the top ten clones. Material: CD4+ T cells sorted from blood, obtained at week 0. Source of these receptors: a human donor with alopecia areata.

This chain uses TRBV30 with TRBJ1-2; the match to TRBD1 covers 7 bases. The CDR3 spans 14 residues. Trimming took 1 base from V and 4 from J; bases not matched to a gene: 6. Germline values: CDR1 GTSNPN, CDR2 SVGIG (reference sequence). The chain's CDR3 is CAWSGKGGGYGYTF. The CDR3 DNA is TGTGCCTGGAGTGGGAAAGGGGGCGGCTATGGCTACACCTTC.

The chain carries TRBV18 and TRBJ2-5; D remains ambiguous. Germline lookup yields CDR1 KGHSH and CDR2 LQKENI. The V end was cut by 2 bases, the J end by 2 bases, with 12 bases between. The CDR3 runs 15 residues. CDR3 coding DNA: TGTGCCAGCTCACCAGGCGGCCGAGTTCAAGAGACCCAGTACTTC. Translation gives CASSPGGRVQETQYF.